A single sample gave rise to the 24 T cell receptor beta chains below, sequenced in a study of molecular identifiers for immune sequencing clone quantification. TCRdb called the PCR reads again in MiXCR, with one record for every CDR3 protein. The table lists some 650,000 distinct CDR3 sequences, about 20% of them singletons. Sequencing was done on a sample of naive CD8+ T cells from blood, with Jurkat cell RNA spiked in. The subset was: FACS-sorted CD8+CD4-CCR7+CD45RA+ naive T cells. All receptors come from a human donor in good health. Some libraries in this study had Jurkat cell RNA spiked in.

This clonotype was found a few times. The junction departs from the called germline gene at one end, perhaps through a read error. The chain joins TRBV4-1 to TRBJ1-2; TRBD1 matches at 9 bases. From germline, CDR1 is MGHRA and CDR2 YSYEKL. CDR3 length equals 16 residues. In nucleotides, the CDR3 is TGCGCCAGCAGCCAGGCACCGGGACAGGGAGACTATGGCAACACCTTC. Translated: CASSQAPGQGDYGNTF.

This clonotype has at least ten counts. This chain connects TRBV30 to TRBJ1-1; D call uncertain. Trimming left V 0 bases short and J 3 bases short, with 5 bases between. The germline CDR1 and CDR2 sequences are GTSNPN and SVGIG (reference sequence). The CDR3 spans 12 residues. In DNA, the CDR3 is TGTGCCTGGAGTGTCGGTTACACTGAAGCTTTCTTT. Its translation is CAWSVGYTEAFF.

This clonotype was counted ten times or more. The rearrangement joins TRBV7-9 to TRBJ1-1, with D possibly TRBD1 on 6 matching bases. The V gene lost 3 bases and the J gene lost 0 bases, with 14 bases spanning the gap. In germline, CDR1 is SEHNR, CDR2 FQNEAQ (reference sequence). CDR3 length equals 16 residues. CDR3 nucleotides: TGTGCCAGCAGCTTGAGTTGGGGGACACTGAACACTGAAGCTTTCTTT. Protein: CASSLSWGTLNTEAFF.

This chain connects TRBV18 to TRBJ2-5, with no clear D. Trimming took 3 bases from V and 1 from J, leaving 18 bases between them. The CDR3 extends over 17 amino acids. Germline CDR1 and CDR2: KGHSH and LQKENI. Written as DNA, the CDR3 is TGTGCCAGCTCACCCGACGTTCTACTCAGTTCCCAAGAGACCCAGTACTTC. It is translated as CASSPDVLLSSQETQYF. The full variable domain, completed using reference TRBV18 and TRBJ2-5, is NAGVMQNPRHLVRRRGQEARLRCSPMKGHSHVYWYRQLPEEGLKFMVYLQKENIIDESGMPKERFSAEFPKEGPSILRIQQVVRGDSAAYFCASSPDVLLSSQETQYFGPGTRLLVL.

The sample holds many counts of this clonotype. The chain combines TRBV27 with TRBJ1-1; no clear D gene. Germline CDR1 is MNHEY and CDR2 is SMNVEV (reference sequence). The length of the CDR3 is 15 residues. Trimming stripped 4 bases from V and 3 bases from J, with 15 bases between. CDR3 sequence (DNA): TGTGCCAGCAGTTCCGGTTGGGGTACGTACACTGAAGCTTTCTTT. Amino acid sequence: CASSSGWGTYTEAFF.

The sample holds a few counts of this clonotype. The chain is built from TRBV11-2 and TRBJ2-7, with a possible D match to TRBD1 (6 bases). V lost 7 bases and J lost 7, with 14 bases in between. CDR1 and CDR2 from the germline V gene are SGHAT and FQNNGV. This CDR3 has 12 amino acids. The CDR3 region is CASTPGAWEQYF. The CDR3 DNA reads as TGTGCCAGCACGCCAGGGGCATGGGAGCAGTACTTC.

This clonotype has ten or more counts. The V and J genes are TRBV20-1 and TRBJ1-1, with a tentative D call TRBD1 (6 bases). V was trimmed by 3 bases and J by 0 bases, leaving 14 bases between them. The germline V gene has CDR1 DFQATT and CDR2 SNEGSKA (reference sequence). The CDR3 has 15 residues. CDR3 bases: TGCAGTGCTAGTGCACAGGGAGAGATGAACACTGAAGCTTTCTTT. This translates into CSASAQGEMNTEAFF.

The J gene is TRBJ1-1, the V gene TRBV5-1; 9 nucleotides match TRBD1. V gave up 4 bases and J gave up 6 bases; unmatched junction bases: 7. The CDR3 consists of 14 residues. Germline V gene data show CDR1 as SGHRS and CDR2 as YFSETQ. CDR3: CASSRGQGPPEAFF. In nucleotides, the CDR3 is TGCGCCAGCAGCCGGGGACAGGGACCGCCTGAAGCTTTCTTT.

Comment on this clonotype: In this CDR3 the conserved last residue, phenylalanine or tryptophan, is missing, so a read error is likely. The CDR3 region has the DNA TGTGCCAGCAGCCAATCCCGACTAGCGGGAGAGGAGACCCAGTACTCC. Translating it yields CASSQSRLAGEETQYS. The V call is TRBV4-2, the J call TRBJ2-5; TRBD2 agrees at 12 bases. CDR3 size: 16 residues. The trim removed 2 bases at V and 5 bases at J, leaving 6 bases unmatched. CDR1 and CDR2 (germline): LGHNA, YNFKEQ.

Regarding this clonotype: This may be a read error, as it is one base from a much larger clone. The chain uses TRBV5-1 and TRBJ2-2; no reliable D call. Germline values: CDR1 SGHRS, CDR2 YFSETQ. This CDR3 contains 15 residues. The CDR3 spells CPSSLVSPTTGELFF. The CDR3 coding sequence is TGCCCCAGCAGCTTGGTTTCACCCACCACCGGGGAGCTGTTTTTT.

Points on this clonotype: This sequence may be a read error, since a much larger clone differs from it by one base. The chain combines TRBV21-1 with TRBJ2-7; the table's D call of TRBD1 was not tested on the DNA. TRBV21-1 is flagged as a pseudogene. There are 15 residues in the CDR3. This CDR3 is CASSFQGEGFYEQYF. As DNA, the CDR3 is TGTGCCAGCAGCTTCCAGGGCGAAGGGTTTTACGAGCAGTACTTC.

The chain combines TRBV5-6 with TRBJ1-1; no firm D call. Between the trimmed V and J ends, which lost 6 bases and 1 base, there was a span of 13 bases. Germline V lookup: CDR1 SGHDT, CDR2 YYEEEE. The CDR3 has 14 residues. The CDR3 DNA follows: TGTGCCAGCACAACGAGGGAGTCGAACACTGAAGCTTTCTTT. Its translation: CASTTRESNTEAFF.

As regards this clonotype: A read error may be the cause here, since a much bigger clone is one base away. V and J are TRBV28 and TRBJ1-4; D unresolved. Trimming took off 6 bases at V and 5 bases at J, with 13 bases between the two ends. Germline CDR1 and CDR2: MDHEN and SYDVKM. CDR3 size: 14 residues. In DNA form, the CDR3 reads TGTGCCAGCAGACCCAGCCCACTAAATGAAAAACTGTTTTTT. It codes for CASRPSPLNEKLFF.

The chain joins TRBV9 to TRBJ2-2, with D possibly TRBD1 on 6 matching bases. Germline CDR1 reads SGDLS; CDR2 reads YYNGEE. V lost 2 bases, J lost 1 base, and 9 bases lay in between. This CDR3 region has 15 residues. CDR3 nucleotides: TGTGCCAGCAGCGTTACCAGGGGGAACACCGGGGAGCTGTTTTTT. As protein: CASSVTRGNTGELFF.

This clonotype was found many times. The chain joins TRBV9 to TRBJ2-3; 8 bases line up with TRBD2. The V gene's germline CDR1 is SGDLS and CDR2 YYNGEE. The CDR3 extends over 16 amino acids. With 4 bases clipped from V and 2 bases from J, the junction kept 9 bases outside the gene matches. The chain's CDR3 is CASSRLASHDTDTQYF. In DNA form, the CDR3 reads TGTGCCAGCAGCAGACTAGCGTCCCATGACACAGATACGCAGTATTTT.

A few counts support this clonotype. The chain employs TRBV27 and TRBJ2-5; TRBD2 might be the D (6 bases). The V gene's germline CDR1 is MNHEY and CDR2 SMNVEV (reference sequence). The CDR3 is 15 amino acids. V was cut by 3 bases and J by 6 bases, with 17 bases left in between. As DNA, the CDR3 is TGTGCCAGCAGTTTCTTAGAGGGGAGGTTACAGACCCAGTACTTC. It specifies CASSFLEGRLQTQYF.

This clonotype was seen more than once but under ten times. V usage is TRBV4-1 and J usage is TRBJ1-1; D uncertain. V was pared by 3 bases and J by 3 bases, with 14 bases between. Germline CDR1 MGHRA, CDR2 YSYEKL. There are 15 residues in the CDR3. The CDR3 protein is CASSHFLVPDTEAFF. The CDR3 DNA reads TGCGCCAGCAGCCATTTTTTGGTTCCCGACACTGAAGCTTTCTTT.

This clonotype was observed many times. This chain links TRBV7-8 with TRBJ2-5; perhaps TRBD2 as D (5 bases). Trimming removed 3 bases at V and 3 bases at J, with 11 bases between. The germline V gene has CDR1 SGHVS and CDR2 FQNEAQ. CDR3 length equals 14 residues. CDR3 nucleotides: TGTGCCAGCAGCTTCGGACTCGCCAAAGAGACCCAGTACTTC. It specifies CASSFGLAKETQYF.

In the case of this clonotype: A much larger clone is a single base away; this may be a read error. This chain joins TRBV19 and TRBJ2-3; the D is unclear. Germline assignment: CDR1 LNHDA and CDR2 SQIVND (reference sequence). This CDR3 is 16 amino acids long. V was trimmed by 3 bases and J by 8 bases, leaving 21 bases between them. CDR3 sequence (DNA): TGTGCCAGTAGTATTATTCCGGGCGCTCAGCCAGGTACGCAGTATTTT. This encodes CASSIIPGAQPGTQYF. Looking up the rest from reference TRBV19 and TRBJ2-3 gives the full variable domain: DGGITQSPKYLFRKEGQNVTLSCEQNLNHDAMYWYRQDPGQGLRLIYYSQIVNDFQKGDIAEGYSVSREKKESFPLTVTSAQKNPTAFYLCASSIIPGAQPGTQYFGPGTRLTVL.

This clonotype was detected ten times or more. J is TRBJ2-7 and V is TRBV7-8, with 9 bases fitting TRBD1. The ends lost 5 bases at V and 2 bases at J; junction bases unmatched: 7. The germline V gene has CDR1 SGHVS and CDR2 FQNEAQ. This CDR3 spans 15 amino acids. The CDR3 DNA follows: TGTGCCAGCAGCCCCTTACAGGGGGCGGCCTACGAGCAGTACTTC. Translating it yields CASSPLQGAAYEQYF.

About this clonotype itself: Sequence at one end of the junction differs from germline and may be a read error. The chain uses TRBV6-2 or TRBV6-3 and TRBJ2-1, with D possibly being TRBD2 (5 bases). Germline assignment: CDR1 MNHEY and CDR2 SVGEGT. CDR3 length: 17 amino acids. CDR3 amino acids: CTSSYSERSGPYNEQFF. CDR3 in DNA: TGTACCAGCAGTTACTCCGAGAGAAGCGGACCCTACAATGAGCAGTTCTTC.

In regard to this clonotype: A much larger clone sits a single nucleotide away, making a read error possible. The chain uses TRBV18 and TRBJ1-2, with D perhaps TRBD1 (6 bases). CDR3 size: 13 residues. The germline gives CDR1 KGHSH, CDR2 LQKENI. DNA of the CDR3: TGTGCCAGCGCACAGGGAGCTAACTATGGCCACACCTTC. Protein: CASAQGANYGHTF.

This clonotype was detected ten times or more. A read error is possible here, since a much larger clone lies one base away. The chain joins TRBV6-5 to TRBJ2-3; D remains ambiguous. Trimming took off 2 bases at V and 5 bases at J, with 2 bases between the two ends. This CDR3 contains 11 residues. Per germline, CDR1 MNHEY and CDR2 SVGAGI. CDR3 bases: TGTGCCAGCAGTTACATAGATACGCAGTATTTT. Protein: CASSYIDTQYF.

About this clonotype itself: At one end the junction does not follow the germline gene, possibly because of a read error. The chain couples TRBV20-1 to TRBJ2-3; D is perhaps TRBD1 (6 bases). The V gene's germline CDR1 is DFQATT and CDR2 SNEGSKA (reference sequence). The CDR3 is made up of 16 amino acids. The DNA for the CDR3 is TGCCGTGCTAGGGGCCTTGAGGGGGAATGGACAGATACGCAGTATTTT. Amino acids: CRARGLEGEWTDTQYF.